This T cell receptor beta chain originates from a study of T cells after yellow fever vaccination. Study conclusions and caveats: Re-detected after boosting: most primary clones, around 97% of CD4 and about 85% of CD8. Although the secondary response was weaker, it peaked faster, at day 5 versus 15.

TCRdb processed the 5' RACE reads anew with MiXCR; each CDR3 protein has one entry. The sample shows about 400,000 distinct CDR3 sequences, 9.5% to 13% of them seen only once. The CDR3 runs 16 residues. V lost 5 bases and J 1 base, leaving 17 bases between the germline ends. Germline-derived CDR1 and CDR2 are MNHEY and SVGEGT. This clonotype has only a few counts. Antigen specificity is unknown. The clonotype was recovered from a man aged 18 to 30 who received the YFV17D yellow fever vaccine. Sequenced material: PBMCs, taken on the day of the first yellow fever vaccination. The V call is TRBV6-2 or TRBV6-3, the J call TRBJ1-1; possible D gene TRBD1, 5 bases. CDR3 in DNA: TGTGCCAGCAGTCCCGGGACGGGGCGCGGGAACACTGAAGCTTTCTTT. Encoded protein: CASSPGTGRGNTEAFF.